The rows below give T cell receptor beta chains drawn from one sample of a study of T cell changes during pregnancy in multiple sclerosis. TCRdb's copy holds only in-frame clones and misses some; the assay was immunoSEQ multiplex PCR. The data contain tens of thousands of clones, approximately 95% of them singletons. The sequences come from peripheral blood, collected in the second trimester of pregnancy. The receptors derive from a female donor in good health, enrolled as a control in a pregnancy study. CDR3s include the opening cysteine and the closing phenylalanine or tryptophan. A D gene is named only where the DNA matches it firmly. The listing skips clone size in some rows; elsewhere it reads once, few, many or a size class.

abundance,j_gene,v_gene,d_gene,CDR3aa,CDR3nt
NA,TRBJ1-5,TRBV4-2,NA,CASSQEDRQYAGSKVSNQPQHF,TGTGCCAGCAGCCAAGAGGATCGGCAGTACGCGGGGAGTAAAGTTAGCAATCAGCCCCAGCATTTT
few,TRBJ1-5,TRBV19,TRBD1,CASSMDRGGNQPQHF,TGTGCCAGTAGCATGGACAGGGGCGGCAATCAGCCCCAGCATTTT
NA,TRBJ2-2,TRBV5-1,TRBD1,CALGVQGERLFF,TGCGCCCTGGGAGTCCAGGGGGAACGGCTGTTTTTT
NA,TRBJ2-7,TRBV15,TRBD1,CATSRGTGGTYEQYF,TGTGCCACCAGCAGAGGAACAGGGGGCACCTACGAGCAGTACTTC
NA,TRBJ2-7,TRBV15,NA,CATSFGGTARREQYF,TGTGCCACCAGCTTTGGAGGGACAGCCCGTAGGGAGCAGTACTTC
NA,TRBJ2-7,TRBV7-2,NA,CASSSHLYEQYF,TGTGCCAGCAGCTCACACCTCTACGAGCAGTACTTC
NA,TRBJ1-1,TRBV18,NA,CASSPLGQTNTEAFF,TGTGCCAGCTCACCACTCGGCCAGACTAACACTGAAGCTTTCTTT
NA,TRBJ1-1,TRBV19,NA,CASSSKGEGTEAFF,TGTGCCAGTAGTTCGAAGGGAGAAGGCACTGAAGCTTTCTTT
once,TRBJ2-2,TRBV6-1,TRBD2,CASSEARGGGTGELFF,TGTGCCAGCAGTGAAGCTCGGGGGGGAGGGACCGGGGAGCTGTTTTTT
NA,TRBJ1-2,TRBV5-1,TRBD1,CASRRQGDYGYTF,TGCGCCAGCAGGCGACAGGGTGATTATGGCTACACCTTC
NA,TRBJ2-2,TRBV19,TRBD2,CASSIRGGSGTGELFF,TGTGCCAGTAGTATCCGGGGCGGGAGCGGCACCGGGGAGCTGTTTTTT
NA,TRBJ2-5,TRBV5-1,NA,CASSLVRNRDGETQYF,TGCGCCAGCAGCTTGGTCCGGAACAGGGATGGAGAGACCCAGTACTTC
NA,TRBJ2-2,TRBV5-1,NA,CASSERTGELFF,TGCGCCAGCAGTGAGAGGACCGGGGAGCTGTTTTTT
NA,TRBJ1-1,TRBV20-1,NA,CSVGGDTEAFF,TGCAGTGTGGGGGGGGACACTGAAGCTTTCTTT
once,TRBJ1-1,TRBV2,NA,CASSVDSNTEAFF,TGTGCCAGCAGTGTCGACAGTAACACTGAAGCTTTCTTT
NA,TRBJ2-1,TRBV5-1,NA,CASSLVPGVSYNEQFF,TGCGCCAGCAGCTTGGTTCCGGGAGTTTCCTACAATGAGCAGTTCTTC
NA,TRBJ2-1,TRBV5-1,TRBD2,CASSSGTSVHEQFF,TGCGCCAGCAGCAGCGGGACTAGCGTCCATGAGCAGTTCTTC
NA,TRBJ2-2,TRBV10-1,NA,CASSDSCWDTGELFF,TGCGCCAGCAGCGACAGTTGCTGGGACACCGGGGAGCTGTTTTTT
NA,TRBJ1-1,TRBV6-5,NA,CASTTGGTEAFF,TGTGCCAGCACCACGGGGGGAACTGAAGCTTTCTTT
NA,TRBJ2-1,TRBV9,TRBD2,CASSETSGSSYNEQFF,TGTGCCAGCAGCGAGACTAGCGGGTCTTCCTACAATGAGCAGTTCTTC
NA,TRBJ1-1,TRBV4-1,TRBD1,CASSQGDRGNTEAFF,TGCGCCAGCAGCCAAGGGGACAGGGGGAACACTGAAGCTTTCTTT
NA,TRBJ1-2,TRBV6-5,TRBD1,CASRPVGTGNYGYTF,TGTGCCAGCAGGCCGGTTGGGACAGGGAACTATGGCTACACCTTC
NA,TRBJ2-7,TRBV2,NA,CASSEYSGTVRSYEQYF,TGTGCCAGCAGTGAATATAGTGGGACTGTCCGCTCCTACGAGCAGTACTTC
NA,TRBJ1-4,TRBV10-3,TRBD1,CATATGEEEKLFF,TGTGCCACCGCCACAGGGGAAGAAGAAAAACTGTTTTTT
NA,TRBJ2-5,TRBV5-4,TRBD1,CASSTDRGVTETQYF,TGTGCCAGCAGCACTGACAGGGGAGTTACGGAGACCCAGTACTTC
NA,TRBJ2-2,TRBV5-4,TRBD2,CASSLAGLGRTGELFF,TGTGCCAGCAGCTTGGCTGGACTAGGACGTACCGGGGAGCTGTTTTTT
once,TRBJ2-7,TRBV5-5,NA,CASSSRVGGPPYEQYF,TGTGCCAGCAGCTCCCGTGTAGGGGGACCACCTTACGAGCAGTACTTC
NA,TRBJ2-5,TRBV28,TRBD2,CASSWGRTSGQETQYF,TGTGCCAGCAGTTGGGGCCGGACTAGCGGCCAAGAGACCCAGTACTTC
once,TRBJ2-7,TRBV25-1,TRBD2,CASSAGTSDEQYF,TGTGCCAGCAGTGCCGGGACTAGCGACGAGCAGTACTTC
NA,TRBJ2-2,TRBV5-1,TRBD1,CASSLVGTGGSGELFF,TGCGCCAGCAGCTTGGTCGGGACAGGGGGCTCCGGGGAGCTGTTTTTT
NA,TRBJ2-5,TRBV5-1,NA,CASSLAGVGETQYF,TGCGCCAGCAGCTTGGCGGGGGTGGGAGAGACCCAGTACTTC
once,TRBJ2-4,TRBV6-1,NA,CATGVLAKNIQYF,TGTGCCACAGGGGTCCTCGCCAAAAACATTCAGTACTTC
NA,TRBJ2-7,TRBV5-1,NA,CASSSNGGEQYF,TGCGCCAGCAGCTCTAACGGGGGCGAGCAGTACTTC
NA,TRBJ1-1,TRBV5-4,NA,CASSLVGGGTEAFF,TGTGCCAGCAGCTTGGTGGGGGGAGGGACTGAAGCTTTCTTT
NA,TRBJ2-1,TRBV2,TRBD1,CASTGGYEQFF,TGTGCCAGCACAGGGGGATATGAGCAGTTCTTC
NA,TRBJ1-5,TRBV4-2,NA,CASSQRLLSDNSNQPQHF,TGTGCCAGCAGCCAACGTTTACTGAGTGACAATAGCAATCAGCCCCAGCATTTT
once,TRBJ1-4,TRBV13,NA,CASSSRATNEKLFF,TGTGCCAGCAGCTCTCGAGCAACTAATGAAAAACTGTTTTTT
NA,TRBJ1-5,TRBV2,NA,CASRIDNSNQPQHF,TGTGCCAGCAGGATAGACAATAGCAATCAGCCCCAGCATTTT
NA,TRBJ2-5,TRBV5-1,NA,CASSLVGASETQYF,TGCGCCAGCAGCTTGGTAGGGGCCTCAGAGACCCAGTACTTC
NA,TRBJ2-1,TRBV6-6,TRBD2,CASSYSVGLAGRQFF,TGTGCCAGCAGTTACTCGGTGGGACTAGCGGGTCGGCAGTTCTTC
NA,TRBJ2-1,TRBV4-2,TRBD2,CASSQELAGGDEQFF,TGTGCCAGCAGCCAGGAACTAGCGGGAGGGGATGAGCAGTTCTTC
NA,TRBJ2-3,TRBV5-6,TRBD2,CASSFREGPDTQYF,TGTGCCAGCAGCTTTCGGGAGGGCCCCGATACGCAGTATTTT
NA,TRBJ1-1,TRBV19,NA,CASSIERAFGAFF,TGTGCCAGTAGTATAGAGAGAGCCTTTGGAGCTTTCTTT
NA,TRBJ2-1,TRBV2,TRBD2,CASSVRLAGGLGNEQFF,TGTGCCAGCAGTGTTAGGCTAGCGGGAGGTTTAGGGAATGAGCAGTTCTTC
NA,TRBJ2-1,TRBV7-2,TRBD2,CASSFGLDNEQFF,TGTGCCAGCAGCTTTGGACTAGACAATGAGCAGTTCTTC
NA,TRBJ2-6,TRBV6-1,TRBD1,CASSEGQPGANVLTF,TGTGCCAGCAGTGAGGGACAGCCTGGGGCCAACGTCCTGACTTTC
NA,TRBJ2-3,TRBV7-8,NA,CASSLAASHTDTQYF,TGTGCCAGCAGCTTAGCGGCCTCCCACACAGATACGCAGTATTTT
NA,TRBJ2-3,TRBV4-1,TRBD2,CASSQGTSGDTDTQYF,TGCGCCAGCAGCCAAGGGACTAGCGGGGACACAGATACGCAGTATTTT
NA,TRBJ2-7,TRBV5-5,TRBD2,CASSPRGTSGLEQYF,TGTGCCAGCAGCCCGAGAGGGACTAGCGGGTTAGAGCAGTACTTC
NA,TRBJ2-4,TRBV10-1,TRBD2,CASSFLWTSGRIAKNIQYF,TGCGCCAGCAGCTTCCTTTGGACTAGCGGGAGGATAGCCAAAAACATTCAGTACTTC
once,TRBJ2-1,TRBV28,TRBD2,CASSDSGRAFNEQFF,TGTGCCAGCAGTGATAGCGGGAGGGCCTTCAATGAGCAGTTCTTC
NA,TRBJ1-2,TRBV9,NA,CASSAGGSINGYTF,TGTGCCAGCAGCGCGGGGGGAAGCATTAATGGCTACACCTTC
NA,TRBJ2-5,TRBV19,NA,CASSIYSTQETQYF,TGTGCCAGTAGTATATACAGTACCCAAGAGACCCAGTACTTC
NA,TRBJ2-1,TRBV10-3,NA,CAISVADTYNEQFF,TGTGCCATCAGTGTTGCGGACACCTACAATGAGCAGTTCTTC
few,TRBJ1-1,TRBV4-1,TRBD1,CASSPGQALTEAFF,TGCGCCAGCAGCCCCGGACAGGCCCTTACTGAAGCTTTCTTT
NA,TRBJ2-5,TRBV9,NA,CASSPTLQGHQYF,TGTGCCAGCAGCCCTACCCTCCAGGGGCACCAGTACTTC
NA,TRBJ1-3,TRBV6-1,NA,CASSPRGGNTIYF,TGTGCCAGCAGCCCCAGGGGTGGAAACACCATATATTTT